These T cell receptor beta chains were read from a single sample in a study of blood T cell repertoires in COVID-19. The repertoire was sequenced with immunoSEQ multiplex PCR; TCRdb's copy has only in-frame clones and lacks some. The repertoire holds some 270,000 clones, with 89% as singletons. Sample: peripheral blood. The receptors derive from a man aged 45 to 65 with acute or convalescent COVID-19. The CDR3 runs from the conserved cysteine through the conserved F or W. D genes are given only for firm matches. Not all rows give a size; the values are once, few, many and, for expanded clones, a class.

v_call: TRBV11-2; clone_size: -; j_call: TRBJ2-7; d_call: TRBD1; cdr3_nt: TGTGCCAGCAGCCCCCGGGACAGGGCCTCCTACGAGCAGTACTTC; cdr3_aa: CASSPRDRASYEQYF
v_call: TRBV15; clone_size: -; j_call: TRBJ2-3; d_call: -; cdr3_nt: TGTGCCACCAGCAGAGACCTGGCGGGGTGGCCAGATACGCAGTATTTT; cdr3_aa: CATSRDLAGWPDTQYF
v_call: TRBV7-3; clone_size: -; j_call: TRBJ1-3; d_call: TRBD1; cdr3_nt: TGTGCCAGCAGCTTAATGGGGGACAGCGCCCAAAGAAACACCATATATTTT; cdr3_aa: CASSLMGDSAQRNTIYF
v_call: TRBV29-1; clone_size: -; j_call: TRBJ2-7; d_call: TRBD1; cdr3_nt: TGCAGCGTTACCGGACAGGGAAGGAGGCACGAGCAGTACTTC; cdr3_aa: CSVTGQGRRHEQYF
v_call: TRBV2; clone_size: -; j_call: TRBJ1-6; d_call: -; cdr3_nt: TGTGCCAGCACCAGGGTCTCATATAATTCACCCCTCCACTTT; cdr3_aa: CASTRVSYNSPLHF
v_call: TRBV2; clone_size: -; j_call: TRBJ1-4; d_call: -; cdr3_nt: TGTGCCAGCAGTTTATTAACTAATGAAAAACTGTTTTTT; cdr3_aa: CASSLLTNEKLFF
v_call: TRBV2; clone_size: -; j_call: TRBJ2-7; d_call: TRBD1; cdr3_nt: TGTGCCAGCCGGGGACAGGCCCCCTACGAGCAGTACTTC; cdr3_aa: CASRGQAPYEQYF
v_call: TRBV19; clone_size: -; j_call: TRBJ1-4; d_call: -; cdr3_nt: TGTGCCAGTAGTATAGCAGGGGACTACTACAATGAAAAACTGTTTTTT; cdr3_aa: CASSIAGDYYNEKLFF
v_call: TRBV11-3; clone_size: -; j_call: TRBJ2-5; d_call: -; cdr3_nt: TGTGCCAGCAGCACCGGGTCCCAAGAGACCCAGTACTTC; cdr3_aa: CASSTGSQETQYF
v_call: TRBV7-9; clone_size: -; j_call: TRBJ1-1; d_call: TRBD1; cdr3_nt: TGTGCCAGCAGCTCCCAGACAGGGCTGGGAACTGAAGCTTTCTTT; cdr3_aa: CASSSQTGLGTEAFF
v_call: TRBV7-2; clone_size: -; j_call: TRBJ2-1; d_call: -; cdr3_nt: TGTGCCAGCAGCTTAGAGGGGCGGTCCGGGAATGAGCAGTTCTTC; cdr3_aa: CASSLEGRSGNEQFF
v_call: TRBV10-3; clone_size: -; j_call: TRBJ1-3; d_call: -; cdr3_nt: TGTGCCATCCTTACTACAGGCCAAAACACCATATATTTT; cdr3_aa: CAILTTGQNTIYF
v_call: TRBV11-2; clone_size: -; j_call: TRBJ2-3; d_call: TRBD2; cdr3_nt: TGTGCCAGCAGCCCCCCAATAGCGGGGTACGCAGATACGCAGTATTTT; cdr3_aa: CASSPPIAGYADTQYF
v_call: TRBV6-5; clone_size: -; j_call: TRBJ1-3; d_call: TRBD1; cdr3_nt: TGTGCCAGCAGTTACGACAGGGGTGGAAACACCATATATTTT; cdr3_aa: CASSYDRGGNTIYF
v_call: TRBV15; clone_size: -; j_call: TRBJ2-7; d_call: TRBD2; cdr3_nt: TGTGCCACCAGCAGAGAGGCACGGGGGGTGGGCGAGCAGTACTTC; cdr3_aa: CATSREARGVGEQYF
v_call: TRBV5-6; clone_size: -; j_call: TRBJ2-5; d_call: -; cdr3_nt: TGTGCCAGCAGCAGCACAGGGCTAGAGACCCAGTACTTC; cdr3_aa: CASSSTGLETQYF
v_call: TRBV5-1; clone_size: -; j_call: TRBJ1-3; d_call: -; cdr3_nt: TGCGCCAGCAGGCGCGACTCTGGAAACACCATATATTTT; cdr3_aa: CASRRDSGNTIYF
v_call: TRBV7-9; clone_size: -; j_call: TRBJ2-5; d_call: -; cdr3_nt: TGTGCCAGCAGCTTGGCGAAAGAAGGACTGCAAGAGACCCAGTACTTC; cdr3_aa: CASSLAKEGLQETQYF
v_call: TRBV7-3; clone_size: -; j_call: TRBJ2-3; d_call: -; cdr3_nt: TGTGCCAGCAGCCGGGGTAGCGACAATACGCAGTATTTT; cdr3_aa: CASSRGSDNTQYF
v_call: TRBV18; clone_size: -; j_call: TRBJ1-1; d_call: -; cdr3_nt: TGTGCCAGCTCACGGGGGGGATGGTTCAACACTGAAGCTTTCTTT; cdr3_aa: CASSRGGWFNTEAFF
v_call: TRBV10-1; clone_size: -; j_call: TRBJ2-7; d_call: TRBD1; cdr3_nt: TGCGCCAGCAGTGATGGGACAGGGGGCGAACAGCAGTACTTC; cdr3_aa: CASSDGTGGEQQYF
v_call: TRBV27; clone_size: -; j_call: TRBJ1-6; d_call: -; cdr3_nt: TGTGCCAGCAGTTCCCGGTTGCGGATAGGGGATTCACCCCTCCACTTT; cdr3_aa: CASSSRLRIGDSPLHF
v_call: TRBV19; clone_size: -; j_call: TRBJ2-3; d_call: -; cdr3_nt: TGTGCCAGTAGCCGGACAGTAACCACAGATACGCAGTATTTT; cdr3_aa: CASSRTVTTDTQYF
v_call: TRBV2; clone_size: -; j_call: TRBJ1-3; d_call: -; cdr3_nt: TGTGCCAGCACCAGACAGGGAAACACCATATATTTT; cdr3_aa: CASTRQGNTIYF
v_call: TRBV9; clone_size: once; j_call: TRBJ2-3; d_call: -; cdr3_nt: TGTGCCAGCAGCCTCCCCGGACTCACCTTAGACCTTCCTAGCACAGATACGCAGTATTTT; cdr3_aa: CASSLPGLTLDLPSTDTQYF
v_call: TRBV9; clone_size: -; j_call: TRBJ1-5; d_call: -; cdr3_nt: TGTGCCAGCAGCGCTACAGGGATCTCGGGTCAGCCCCAGCATTTT; cdr3_aa: CASSATGISGQPQHF
v_call: TRBV9; clone_size: -; j_call: TRBJ2-2; d_call: TRBD1; cdr3_nt: TGTGCCAGCAGCTCCCCCGGGACAGGGGTCCGGGAGCTGTTTTTT; cdr3_aa: CASSSPGTGVRELFF
v_call: TRBV4-1; clone_size: few; j_call: TRBJ2-3; d_call: TRBD2; cdr3_nt: TGCGCCAGCAGCCAAGAAGGTAGCGGGGGAAGAGATACGCAGTATTTT; cdr3_aa: CASSQEGSGGRDTQYF
v_call: TRBV12-5; clone_size: -; j_call: TRBJ1-5; d_call: TRBD1; cdr3_nt: TGTGCTAGTGGTTTGGAGGGGGCAGGTTCGTCGGCCCAGCATTTT; cdr3_aa: CASGLEGAGSSAQHF
v_call: TRBV5-1; clone_size: -; j_call: TRBJ2-5; d_call: TRBD1; cdr3_nt: TGCGCCAGCAGCTTCGGACAGGGCCAAGAGACCCAGTACTTC; cdr3_aa: CASSFGQGQETQYF
v_call: TRBV11-2; clone_size: -; j_call: TRBJ2-1; d_call: TRBD1; cdr3_nt: TGTGCCAGCAGCTTACAGACAGGGGGGTACAATGAGCAGTTCTTC; cdr3_aa: CASSLQTGGYNEQFF
v_call: TRBV23-1; clone_size: -; j_call: TRBJ2-1; d_call: TRBD1; cdr3_nt: TGCGCCAGCAACCCGGGACAGCCCAGCTCCTACAATGAGCAGTTCTTC; cdr3_aa: CASNPGQPSSYNEQFF
v_call: TRBV7-9; clone_size: -; j_call: TRBJ1-1; d_call: -; cdr3_nt: TGTGCCAGCAGCCCTGCGGGGGCTGAAGCTTTCTTT; cdr3_aa: CASSPAGAEAFF
v_call: TRBV6-2/TRBV6-3; clone_size: -; j_call: TRBJ2-7; d_call: TRBD2; cdr3_nt: TGTGCCAGCAACCCTAGCGGGGGGGCCTACGAGCAGTACTTC; cdr3_aa: CASNPSGGAYEQYF
v_call: TRBV5-1; clone_size: -; j_call: TRBJ2-1; d_call: TRBD2; cdr3_nt: TGCGCCAGCAGCTGGAGCGGGGCCTACAATGAGCAGTTCTTC; cdr3_aa: CASSWSGAYNEQFF
v_call: TRBV3-1/TRBV3-2; clone_size: -; j_call: TRBJ1-4; d_call: TRBD1; cdr3_nt: TGTGCCAGCAGCGCAACAGGGGGTAATGAAAAACTGTTTTTT; cdr3_aa: CASSATGGNEKLFF
v_call: TRBV11-1; clone_size: -; j_call: TRBJ2-7; d_call: -; cdr3_nt: TGTGCCAGCAGCTTAGCGCTGTGGGAGGAGGGCTCCTACGAGCAGTACTTC; cdr3_aa: CASSLALWEEGSYEQYF
v_call: TRBV11-2; clone_size: -; j_call: TRBJ2-2; d_call: -; cdr3_nt: TGTGCCAGCAGCACACTGGGCGGGGGCAGCACCGGGGAGCTGTTTTTT; cdr3_aa: CASSTLGGGSTGELFF
v_call: TRBV11-3; clone_size: -; j_call: TRBJ2-3; d_call: TRBD2; cdr3_nt: TGTGCCACCTTTCTCTGTAAAGCGGGGAACACAGATACGCAGTATTTT; cdr3_aa: CATFLCKAGNTDTQYF
v_call: TRBV20-1; clone_size: few; j_call: TRBJ1-2; d_call: -; cdr3_nt: TGCAGTGCTAGAGTCGTAAATGGCTACACCTTC; cdr3_aa: CSARVVNGYTF
v_call: TRBV6-5; clone_size: -; j_call: TRBJ2-7; d_call: -; cdr3_nt: TGTGCCAGCAGTTACTCTAGGGAGGCTTACGAGCAGTACTTC; cdr3_aa: CASSYSREAYEQYF
v_call: TRBV5-1; clone_size: -; j_call: TRBJ2-1; d_call: TRBD2; cdr3_nt: TGCGCCAGCAGCCCAGGCGGGACTAGCAGGAATGAGCAGTTCTTC; cdr3_aa: CASSPGGTSRNEQFF
v_call: TRBV6-5; clone_size: once; j_call: TRBJ1-6; d_call: -; cdr3_nt: TGTGCCAGCAGTCCCCGCAGTGGCGGGGATTCACCCCTCCACTTT; cdr3_aa: CASSPRSGGDSPLHF
v_call: TRBV18; clone_size: once; j_call: TRBJ1-1; d_call: -; cdr3_nt: TGTGCCAGCTCACCGCGGGGCCTCCCCGGGACTGAAGCTTTCTTT; cdr3_aa: CASSPRGLPGTEAFF
v_call: TRBV7-8; clone_size: -; j_call: TRBJ2-1; d_call: -; cdr3_nt: TGTGCCAGCAGCTCCCGGGACAAGCTCAATGAGCAGTTCTTC; cdr3_aa: CASSSRDKLNEQFF
v_call: TRBV5-1; clone_size: -; j_call: TRBJ2-3; d_call: TRBD2; cdr3_nt: TGCGCCAGCAGCTTGGCCCCCGGGGGGGCAGGAGATACGCAGTATTTT; cdr3_aa: CASSLAPGGAGDTQYF
v_call: TRBV5-1; clone_size: -; j_call: TRBJ2-1; d_call: TRBD2; cdr3_nt: TGCGCCAGCAGCGGGCCGGGACTAGCGGGGGGAGAGCAGTTCTTC; cdr3_aa: CASSGPGLAGGEQFF
v_call: TRBV7-9; clone_size: -; j_call: TRBJ2-5; d_call: TRBD2; cdr3_nt: TGTGCCAGCAGCACCCGGACTAGCGGGTACCAAGAGACCCAGTACTTC; cdr3_aa: CASSTRTSGYQETQYF
v_call: TRBV27; clone_size: few; j_call: TRBJ1-2; d_call: -; cdr3_nt: TGTGCCAGCAGTTTACGGGGGGGGAATGGCTACACCTTC; cdr3_aa: CASSLRGGNGYTF
v_call: TRBV20-1; clone_size: -; j_call: TRBJ2-7; d_call: -; cdr3_nt: TGCAGTGCTAGTTCTCAGTACGAGCAGTACTTC; cdr3_aa: CSASSQYEQYF
v_call: TRBV6-5; clone_size: -; j_call: TRBJ2-1; d_call: -; cdr3_nt: TGTGCCAGCAGTTACGGGCGTAGCTCCTACAATGAGCAGTTCTTC; cdr3_aa: CASSYGRSSYNEQFF